One sample yielded the 22 T cell receptor beta chains listed below, sequenced in a study of shared clonotypes between healthy human individuals. Measured with immunoSEQ multiplex PCR; TCRdb has only the in-frame clones, and not every one. The data contain approximately 340,000 clones, around four fifths of them singletons. The specimen was memory CD4+ T cells sorted from blood. Subset denoted: CD45RA-negative fraction. Receptor source: a man aged 25-40 years in good health.

The gene calls are TRBV10-3 and TRBJ2-2; D is possibly TRBD1 or TRBD2 (5 bases each). Deletions cut 10 bases from V and 2 bases from J, with 14 bases between. Germline V gene data show CDR1 as ENHRY and CDR2 as SYGVKD. This CDR3 is built from 14 residues. CDR3 residues: CATRRDANTGELFF. DNA of the CDR3: TGTGCCACCCGCCGGGACGCCAACACCGGGGAGCTGTTTTTT.

The sample holds a few counts of this clone. The rearrangement uses TRBV28 and TRBJ1-2; D uncertain. Trimming pared 5 bases from V and 10 bases from J, leaving 14 bases between. There are 12 residues in the CDR3. The germline CDR1 and CDR2 sequences are MDHEN and SYDVKM. This chain's CDR3 is CASSIQTSVYTF. DNA of the CDR3: TGTGCCAGCAGTATCCAGACATCGGTCTACACCTTC.

The chain recombines TRBV11-3 with TRBJ2-3; 11 positions match TRBD2. Unmatched junction bases numbered 4, after V lost 3 bases and J lost 2 bases. The CDR3 loop spans 16 amino acids. Germline values: CDR1 SGHNT, CDR2 YENEEA. In DNA form, the CDR3 reads TGTGCCAGCAGCTTGGGGACTAGCGGACCCACAGATACGCAGTATTTT. It is translated as CASSLGTSGPTDTQYF.

This rearrangement joins TRBV7-9 to TRBJ2-1; TRBD1 matches 9 bases. Trimming at V came to 3 bases and at J to 6 bases, leaving 15 bases not matched to a gene. The CDR3 contains 18 residues. Germline lookup yields CDR1 SEHNR and CDR2 FQNEAQ (reference sequence). CDR3 sequence (DNA): TGTGCCAGCAGCTTCCACTTCCTTACAGGGGGCGCGAGCAATGAGCAGTTCTTC. It is translated as CASSFHFLTGGASNEQFF. The whole variable domain, remainder taken from reference TRBV7-9 and TRBJ2-1, is DTGVSQNPRHKITKRGQNVTFRCDPISEHNRLYWYRQTLGQGPEFLTYFQNEAQLEKSRLLSDRFSAERPKGSFSTLEIQRTEQGDSAMYLCASSFHFLTGGASNEQFFGPGTRLTVL.

A note on this clone: Other DNA sequences from this sample encode an identical CDR3 as well. This sequence joins TRBV20-1 and TRBJ2-5; D ambiguous. The CDR3 sequence is 11 residues long. CDR1 is DFQATT, CDR2 SNEGSKA, per germline (reference sequence). V lost 3 bases, J lost 2 bases, and 4 bases lay in between. CDR3 amino acids: CSASLQETQYF. Written as DNA, the CDR3 is TGCAGTGCTAGTTTACAAGAGACCCAGTACTTC.

V is TRBV7-9 and J is TRBJ2-2; a possible D gene is TRBD1 (5 bases). The CDR3 has 14 amino acids. Germline V lookup: CDR1 SEHNR, CDR2 FQNEAQ (reference sequence). Trimming removed 8 bases from V and 4 bases from J, with 14 bases in between. CDR3 sequence reads: CASHGHSITGELFF. DNA of the CDR3: TGTGCCAGCCACGGACACTCGATCACCGGGGAGCTGTTTTTT.

V and J are TRBV2 and TRBJ1-1; 7 positions match TRBD1. The V segment lost 4 bases and the J segment 0 bases; nucleotides outside the gene matches: 14. In germline, CDR1 is SNHLY, CDR2 FYNNEI. The CDR3 runs to 18 residues. CDR3 sequence reads: CASSVRVLVGTVNTEAFF. CDR3 DNA sequence: TGTGCCAGCAGTGTTAGGGTCCTTGTCGGGACAGTGAACACTGAAGCTTTCTTT.

The rearrangement links TRBV6-5 to TRBJ2-1, with 9 bases aligning to TRBD2. The CDR3 extends over 15 amino acids. Per the germline V gene, CDR1 is MNHEY and CDR2 is SVGAGI. V lost 1 base to trimming and J lost 6 bases; unmatched junction nucleotides: 4. The CDR3 coding sequence is TGTGCCAGCAGTTACTGGCGGGAGGGGGGCAATGAGCAGTTCTTC. Its protein is CASSYWREGGNEQFF.

The chain uses TRBV9 and TRBJ2-4, with no clear D. This CDR3 is built from 12 residues. Germline V gene data show CDR1 as SGDLS and CDR2 as YYNGEE. Trimming took off 0 bases at V and 5 bases at J, with 3 bases between the two ends. The chain's CDR3 is CASSVDQNIQYF. The CDR3 DNA is TGTGCCAGCAGCGTAGACCAAAACATTCAGTACTTC.

For this clone: The same CDR3 also results from other DNA sequences found in this sample. The chain combines TRBV5-4 with TRBJ2-5; 8 bases are a match to TRBD1. This CDR3 has 14 residues. After removal of 4 bases from V and 2 bases from J, the junction contained 4 bases not matched to a gene. CDR1 and CDR2 (germline): SGHNT, YYREEE (reference sequence). The CDR3 bases are TGTGCCAGCAGCCGTGACAGGGGTCAAGAGACCCAGTACTTC. Protein product: CASSRDRGQETQYF.

The CDR3 sequence is CASSIAAGPTYEQYF. In DNA form, the CDR3 reads TGTGCCAGTAGTATAGCTGCCGGGCCTACCTACGAGCAGTACTTC. V is TRBV19 and J is TRBJ2-7; D is undetermined. Germline V lookup: CDR1 LNHDA, CDR2 SQIVND (reference sequence). There are 15 residues in the CDR3. The ends were cut back, 1 base at V and 2 bases at J, with 12 bases in the middle.

CDR3 DNA: TGTGCCAGCAGCTTATGGACAGGGACCTACGAGCAGTACTTC. Its protein product is CASSLWTGTYEQYF. The chain uses TRBV7-2 and TRBJ2-7, with TRBD1 identical over 8 bases. The germline V gene has CDR1 SGHTA and CDR2 FQGNSA. Trimming removed 2 bases from V and 2 bases from J; junction bases left unmatched: 2. This CDR3 has 14 residues. Full variable domain (missing parts from reference TRBV7-2 and TRBJ2-7): GAGVSQSPSNKVTEKGKDVELRCDPISGHTALYWYRQSLGQGLEFLIYFQGNSAPDKSGLPSDRFSAERTGGSVSTLTIQRTQQEDSAVYLCASSLWTGTYEQYFGPGTRLTVT.

The V and J genes are TRBV5-1 and TRBJ2-7, with TRBD1 matching 10 bases. V lost 4 bases to trimming and J lost 4 bases; unmatched junction nucleotides: 8. Germline CDR1 reads SGHRS; CDR2 reads YFSETQ. The CDR3 runs 15 residues. CDR3: CASSGSTGGVYEQYF. In DNA form, the CDR3 reads TGCGCCAGCAGCGGATCGACAGGGGGCGTTTACGAGCAGTACTTC.

This clone was found once. The V gene is TRBV7-7, the J gene TRBJ2-1; 12 nucleotides align to TRBD1. This CDR3 has 19 residues. Trimming removed 5 bases from V and 6 bases from J; junction bases left unmatched: 17. From germline, CDR1 is SSHAT and CDR2 FNYEAQ (reference sequence). The CDR3 sequence is CASSPSWGTGGTQFNEQFF. For the CDR3, the DNA is TGTGCCAGCAGCCCCTCTTGGGGGACAGGGGGCACCCAATTCAATGAGCAGTTCTTC.

The chain joins TRBV10-3 to TRBJ2-1, with D possibly being TRBD1 (6 bases). Trimming pared 0 bases from V and 5 bases from J, leaving 8 bases between. The CDR3 spans 14 residues. CDR1 ENHRY and CDR2 SYGVKD come from the germline V gene. As DNA, the CDR3 is TGTGCCATCAGTGAGTCGGACAGAAACAATGAGCAGTTCTTC. Translating gives CAISESDRNNEQFF.

V and J are TRBV6-1 and TRBJ1-5; D unclear. V was pared by 2 bases and J by 6 bases, with 5 bases between. CDR3 length equals 12 residues. Germline-derived CDR1 and CDR2 are MNHNS and SASEGT. CDR3 coding DNA: TGTGCCAGCAGTGAAATGGGTCAGCCCCAGCATTTT. Translation: CASSEMGQPQHF.

The chain links TRBV19 to TRBJ2-3; weak D call: TRBD2 (5 bases). CDR1 is LNHDA, CDR2 SQIVND, per germline (reference sequence). The CDR3 loop spans 13 amino acids. V was clipped by 8 bases and J by 4 bases, with 13 bases between them. CDR3 protein: CASENHGADTQYF. CDR3 bases: TGTGCCAGTGAAAACCACGGGGCAGATACGCAGTATTTT.

The chain has TRBV7-9 and TRBJ2-1; D call uncertain. CDR1 SEHNR and CDR2 FQNEAQ come from the germline V gene (reference sequence). This CDR3 has 17 residues. Trimming took off 0 bases at V and 4 bases at J, with 16 bases between the two ends. CDR3 protein: CASSLALSGLSYNEQFF. CDR3 bases: TGTGCCAGCAGCTTAGCGCTTTCGGGTTTAAGTTACAATGAGCAGTTCTTC.

This chain joins TRBV2 and TRBJ1-2; D is unresolved. Per the germline V gene, CDR1 is SNHLY and CDR2 is FYNNEI. Trimming left V 3 bases short and J 4 bases short, with 15 bases between. This CDR3 spans 15 amino acids. CDR3 DNA: TGTGCCAGCAGTGACATCACGGCGCCGACCTATGGCTACACCTTC. Its protein product is CASSDITAPTYGYTF.

The chain recombines TRBV11-2 with TRBJ2-1; TRBD2 aligns across 7 bases. The V gene's germline CDR1 is SGHAT and CDR2 FQNNGV. This CDR3 has 15 residues. V trimming: 1 base; J trimming: 9 bases; junction bases outside the gene matches: 9. The CDR3 spells CASSLAGGPATEQFF. CDR3 nucleotide sequence: TGTGCCAGCAGCTTAGCGGGAGGTCCAGCGACTGAGCAGTTCTTC.

The chain carries TRBV10-3 and TRBJ1-2; D is possibly TRBD1 (5 bases). V was cut by 0 bases and J by 4 bases, with 12 bases left in between. The germline gives CDR1 ENHRY, CDR2 SYGVKD. This CDR3 has 15 amino acids. The chain's CDR3 is CAISESGVLLYGYTF. CDR3 in DNA: TGTGCCATCAGTGAGTCGGGGGTCCTCCTCTATGGCTACACCTTC.

The V and J genes are TRBV7-2 and TRBJ2-1, with D perhaps matching TRBD1 (6 bases). CDR3 size: 15 residues. Trimming removed 5 bases at V and 0 bases at J, with 11 bases between. The germline V gene encodes CDR1 SGHTA and CDR2 FQGNSA. CDR3 region: CASSIGQTSYNEQFF. Here the CDR3 DNA reads TGTGCCAGCAGCATTGGACAGACCTCCTACAATGAGCAGTTCTTC.